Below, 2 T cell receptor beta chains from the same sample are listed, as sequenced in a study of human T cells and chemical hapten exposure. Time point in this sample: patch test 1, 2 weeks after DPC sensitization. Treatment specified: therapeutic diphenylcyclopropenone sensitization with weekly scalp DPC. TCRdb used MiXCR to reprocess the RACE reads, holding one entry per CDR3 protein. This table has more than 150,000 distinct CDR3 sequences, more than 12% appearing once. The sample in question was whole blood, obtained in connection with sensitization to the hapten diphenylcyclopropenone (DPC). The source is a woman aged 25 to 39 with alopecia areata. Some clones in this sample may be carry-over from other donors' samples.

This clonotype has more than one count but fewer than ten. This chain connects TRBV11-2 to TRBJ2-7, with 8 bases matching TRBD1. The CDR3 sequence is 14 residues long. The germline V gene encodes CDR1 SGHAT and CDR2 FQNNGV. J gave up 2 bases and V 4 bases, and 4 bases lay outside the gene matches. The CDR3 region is CASSWGTGTYEQYF. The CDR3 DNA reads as TGTGCCAGCAGCTGGGGGACAGGAACCTACGAGCAGTACTTC.

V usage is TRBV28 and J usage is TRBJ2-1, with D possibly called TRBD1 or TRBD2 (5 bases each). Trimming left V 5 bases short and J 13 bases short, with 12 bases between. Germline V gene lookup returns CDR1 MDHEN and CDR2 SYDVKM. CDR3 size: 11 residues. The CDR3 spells CASSHGTLQFF. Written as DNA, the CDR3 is TGTGCCAGCAGTCATGGGACCCTACAGTTCTTC.